This T cell receptor (beta chain) appears in the sequencing data of a study of read filtering for tumor transcriptome and immune sequencing. Findings of the study overall: The CD138-negative fraction was mixed bone marrow immune cells, not pure T cells.

The library was built from about 370 ng RNA with molecular barcoded adaptors for alpha/delta and beta/gamma chains. TCRdb recomputed calls from the reads with MiXCR, one row per CDR3 protein. Of 75,000 to 95,000 distinct CDR3 sequences in the sample, approximately 13% were seen once. Remarks on this clonotype: What it binds is unknown.

CDR1 SGHRS and CDR2 YFSETQ come from the germline V gene. The V segment lost 5 bases and the J segment 4 bases; nucleotides outside the gene matches: 7. The CDR3 is 15 residues long. This receptor was taken from a donor aged 40 or older with multiple myeloma. Sequencing was carried out using a population of CD138-negative cells sorted from bone marrow. The chain combines TRBV5-1 with TRBJ1-3; 9 bases match TRBD1. The chain's CDR3 is CASSPGTGTGNTIYF. CDR3 nucleotides: TGCGCCAGCAGTCCCGGGACAGGGACCGGAAACACCATATATTTT.